This is a list of T cell receptor beta chains from one sample in a study of T cell repertoires in cytomegalovirus infection. Each CDR3 protein is one row after TCRdb ran MiXCR on the reads. The sample has roughly 760,000 distinct CDR3 sequences, 35% to 45% seen once. Material: PBMCs. Receptors originate from a human donor in good health (CMV status not recorded). Some clones in this sample may be carry-over from other donors' samples. Both conserved end residues are part of each CDR3. Fields, in order: clone size, J gene, V gene, D gene, CDR3 protein, CDR3 DNA. D genes are given only for firm matches. The size field is filled for only some rows; it gives once, few, many or a size class.

clone_size: NA; j_call: TRBJ2-3; v_call: TRBV7-6; d_call: TRBD2; cdr3_aa: CASSLLGTSGGITDTQYF; cdr3_nt: TGTGCCAGCAGCCTCCTTGGGACTAGCGGGGGGATCACAGATACGCAGTATTTT
clone_size: NA; j_call: TRBJ2-1; v_call: TRBV7-2; d_call: TRBD1; cdr3_aa: CASREEGQGVFTEQFF; cdr3_nt: TGTGCCAGCCGAGAAGAAGGACAGGGGGTATTTACAGAGCAGTTCTTC
clone_size: few; j_call: TRBJ2-1; v_call: TRBV10-3; d_call: TRBD2; cdr3_aa: CAISEPSGSRNEQFF; cdr3_nt: TGTGCCATCAGTGAGCCTAGCGGGAGCCGGAATGAGCAGTTCTTC
clone_size: NA; j_call: TRBJ1-1; v_call: TRBV18; d_call: NA; cdr3_aa: CASSPKAGVTEAFF; cdr3_nt: TGTGCCAGCTCACCAAAGGCAGGGGTCACTGAAGCTTTCTTT
clone_size: NA; j_call: TRBJ1-2; v_call: TRBV28; d_call: NA; cdr3_aa: CASGRSRNYGYTF; cdr3_nt: TGTGCCAGCGGCCGAAGTCGTAACTATGGCTACACCTTC
clone_size: NA; j_call: TRBJ1-2; v_call: TRBV2; d_call: NA; cdr3_aa: CASSERRGYGYTF; cdr3_nt: TGTGCCAGCAGTGAGCGCAGGGGCTATGGCTACACCTTC
clone_size: NA; j_call: TRBJ1-2; v_call: TRBV7-6; d_call: NA; cdr3_aa: CASSLMGGGYTF; cdr3_nt: TGTGCCAGCAGCTTAATGGGTGGCGGCTACACCTTC
clone_size: many; j_call: TRBJ2-3; v_call: TRBV7-2; d_call: NA; cdr3_aa: CASSSQAGDTQYF; cdr3_nt: TGTGCCAGCAGCTCGCAAGCCGGGGATACGCAGTATTTT
clone_size: few; j_call: TRBJ2-4; v_call: TRBV19; d_call: TRBD1; cdr3_aa: CASSATGGTNIQYF; cdr3_nt: TGTGCCAGTAGTGCGACAGGGGGGACTAACATTCAGTACTTC
clone_size: once; j_call: TRBJ2-1; v_call: TRBV7-6; d_call: NA; cdr3_aa: CASSLNLGGGPNDQFF; cdr3_nt: TGTGCCAGCAGCTTAAATCTCGGCGGGGGCCCAAATGATCAGTTCTTC
clone_size: NA; j_call: TRBJ1-1; v_call: TRBV12-3/TRBV12-4; d_call: TRBD1; cdr3_aa: CASDRGQDTEAFF; cdr3_nt: TGTGCCAGCGACAGGGGGCAGGACACTGAAGCTTTCTTT
clone_size: NA; j_call: TRBJ2-7; v_call: TRBV7-2; d_call: TRBD2; cdr3_aa: CASSWLAGPYYEQYF; cdr3_nt: TGTGCCAGCAGCTGGCTAGCGGGACCTTACTACGAGCAGTACTTC
clone_size: few; j_call: TRBJ2-5; v_call: TRBV5-6; d_call: NA; cdr3_aa: CASIERGVGGETQYF; cdr3_nt: TGTGCCAGCATCGAACGAGGAGTTGGTGGAGAGACCCAGTACTTC
clone_size: NA; j_call: TRBJ2-6; v_call: TRBV28; d_call: TRBD2; cdr3_aa: CASSLDAGGRAKAGANVLTF; cdr3_nt: TGTGCCAGCAGTTTAGATGCGGGGGGCCGAGCTAAGGCCGGGGCCAACGTCCTGACTTTC
clone_size: few; j_call: TRBJ2-3; v_call: TRBV11-2; d_call: NA; cdr3_aa: CASSLLDETDTQYF; cdr3_nt: TGTGCCAGCAGCTTACTGGACGAGACAGATACGCAGTATTTT
clone_size: few; j_call: TRBJ1-5; v_call: TRBV6-1; d_call: NA; cdr3_aa: CASSSRGRSNQPQHF; cdr3_nt: TGTGCCAGCAGTAGCAGGGGACGGAGCAATCAGCCCCAGCATTTT
clone_size: few; j_call: TRBJ2-2; v_call: TRBV6-2/TRBV6-3; d_call: NA; cdr3_aa: CASKLTEHNTGELFF; cdr3_nt: TGTGCCAGCAAGTTGACAGAACATAACACCGGGGAGCTGTTTTTT
clone_size: few; j_call: TRBJ1-1; v_call: TRBV5-1; d_call: NA; cdr3_aa: CASSNAEQRWNTEAFF; cdr3_nt: TGCGCCAGCAGCAACGCCGAACAGAGATGGAACACTGAAGCTTTCTTT
clone_size: NA; j_call: TRBJ2-7; v_call: TRBV11-2; d_call: TRBD1; cdr3_aa: CASSLPDRGLYEQYF; cdr3_nt: TGTGCCAGCAGCTTACCCGACAGGGGCCTCTACGAGCAGTACTTC
clone_size: NA; j_call: TRBJ2-1; v_call: TRBV6-4; d_call: NA; cdr3_aa: CASSDSMGYEQFF; cdr3_nt: TGTGCCAGCAGTGACTCGATGGGGTATGAGCAGTTCTTC
clone_size: many; j_call: TRBJ2-3; v_call: TRBV28; d_call: TRBD1; cdr3_aa: CASSLGQGRGTDTQYF; cdr3_nt: TGTGCCAGCAGTTTGGGACAGGGGAGAGGCACAGATACGCAGTATTTT
clone_size: NA; j_call: TRBJ1-4; v_call: TRBV6-2/TRBV6-3; d_call: NA; cdr3_aa: CASSYGGLGEKLFF; cdr3_nt: TGTGCCAGCAGTTACGGGGGGCTCGGAGAAAAACTGTTTTTT
clone_size: NA; j_call: TRBJ2-1; v_call: TRBV6-4; d_call: NA; cdr3_aa: CASSALARNRNEQFF; cdr3_nt: TGTGCCAGCAGTGCCCTAGCGAGGAACCGCAATGAGCAGTTCTTC
clone_size: NA; j_call: TRBJ2-2; v_call: TRBV20-1; d_call: TRBD2; cdr3_aa: CSAQNGAGAPNTGELFF; cdr3_nt: TGCAGTGCCCAGAACGGAGCGGGAGCCCCAAACACCGGGGAGCTGTTTTTT
clone_size: NA; j_call: TRBJ1-4; v_call: TRBV6-8; d_call: TRBD1; cdr3_aa: CASRFAGGNEKLFF; cdr3_nt: TGTGCCAGCAGGTTCGCAGGGGGTAATGAAAAACTGTTTTTT
clone_size: few; j_call: TRBJ2-1; v_call: TRBV28; d_call: NA; cdr3_aa: CASTQGAFLMVWDEQFF; cdr3_nt: TGTGCCAGCACCCAAGGGGCCTTCCTCATGGTGTGGGATGAGCAGTTCTTC
clone_size: NA; j_call: TRBJ1-5; v_call: TRBV7-4; d_call: NA; cdr3_aa: CASSSVDTRNQPQHF; cdr3_nt: TGTGCCAGCAGCTCCGTGGACACTCGCAATCAGCCCCAGCATTTT
clone_size: NA; j_call: TRBJ1-6; v_call: TRBV20-1; d_call: NA; cdr3_aa: CGARDQGTGSPLHF; cdr3_nt: TGCGGTGCTAGAGATCAGGGGACTGGTTCACCCCTCCACTTT
clone_size: NA; j_call: TRBJ2-1; v_call: TRBV2; d_call: TRBD2; cdr3_aa: CASSTSGSGVGEQFF; cdr3_nt: TGTGCCAGCAGTACCAGCGGGAGTGGTGTCGGTGAGCAGTTCTTC
clone_size: many; j_call: TRBJ2-1; v_call: TRBV7-2; d_call: NA; cdr3_aa: CASSLVGSSYNEQFF; cdr3_nt: TGTGCCAGCAGCTTAGTAGGGAGCTCCTACAATGAGCAGTTCTTC
clone_size: NA; j_call: TRBJ2-7; v_call: TRBV27; d_call: NA; cdr3_aa: CASSRTGSQQYF; cdr3_nt: TGTGCCAGCAGTCGAACCGGTTCCCAGCAGTACTTC
clone_size: many; j_call: TRBJ1-1; v_call: TRBV7-2; d_call: NA; cdr3_aa: CASSSARDTRAFF; cdr3_nt: TGTGCCAGCAGCTCCGCCCGGGACACCCGTGCTTTCTTT
clone_size: NA; j_call: TRBJ1-4; v_call: TRBV2; d_call: TRBD1; cdr3_aa: CASRNPGTGIQRANEKLFF; cdr3_nt: TGTGCCAGCAGGAACCCCGGGACAGGGATACAGAGGGCTAATGAAAAACTGTTTTTT
clone_size: NA; j_call: TRBJ2-7; v_call: TRBV7-6; d_call: NA; cdr3_aa: CASSPGWSVGYEQYF; cdr3_nt: TGTGCCAGCAGCCCTGGTTGGAGCGTTGGGTACGAGCAGTACTTC
clone_size: NA; j_call: TRBJ2-3; v_call: TRBV12-3/TRBV12-4; d_call: NA; cdr3_aa: CASSPRPPDTQYF; cdr3_nt: TGTGCCAGCAGCCCGAGACCACCAGATACGCAGTATTTT
clone_size: few; j_call: TRBJ2-1; v_call: TRBV7-9; d_call: TRBD1; cdr3_aa: CASSFLWTGVIYNEQFF; cdr3_nt: TGTGCCAGCAGCTTTCTCTGGACAGGGGTTATCTACAATGAGCAGTTCTTC
clone_size: few; j_call: TRBJ2-1; v_call: TRBV11-3; d_call: TRBD1; cdr3_aa: CASSRTGGYNEQFF; cdr3_nt: TGTGCCAGCAGCCGGACAGGGGGTTACAATGAGCAGTTCTTC
clone_size: few; j_call: TRBJ2-3; v_call: TRBV2; d_call: TRBD2; cdr3_aa: CASSEWTSGSTDTQYF; cdr3_nt: TGTGCCAGCAGTGAATGGACTAGCGGAAGCACAGATACGCAGTATTTT
clone_size: NA; j_call: TRBJ1-2; v_call: TRBV15; d_call: NA; cdr3_aa: CATSRDWTASEANYGYTF; cdr3_nt: TGTGCCACCAGCAGAGACTGGACAGCATCCGAAGCTAACTATGGCTACACCTTC
clone_size: few; j_call: TRBJ2-7; v_call: TRBV27; d_call: NA; cdr3_aa: CASSFSYADEQYF; cdr3_nt: TGTGCCAGCAGTTTCTCTTATGCCGACGAGCAGTACTTC
clone_size: NA; j_call: TRBJ1-2; v_call: TRBV6-5; d_call: NA; cdr3_aa: CASSYSRTTGYGYTF; cdr3_nt: TGTGCCAGCAGTTACTCCCGGACCACAGGATATGGCTACACCTTC
clone_size: many; j_call: TRBJ2-1; v_call: TRBV7-8; d_call: TRBD2; cdr3_aa: CASSLTSGHNEQFF; cdr3_nt: TGTGCCAGCAGCTTAACTAGCGGGCACAATGAGCAGTTCTTC
clone_size: few; j_call: TRBJ2-3; v_call: TRBV29-1; d_call: NA; cdr3_aa: CSVGFGSPSTDTQYF; cdr3_nt: TGCAGCGTTGGTTTTGGGTCACCAAGCACAGATACGCAGTATTTT
clone_size: NA; j_call: TRBJ1-5; v_call: TRBV28; d_call: TRBD1; cdr3_aa: CARHRTGPSSQHF; cdr3_nt: TGTGCCAGACACCGGACAGGGCCTAGTTCCCAGCATTTT
clone_size: NA; j_call: TRBJ2-4; v_call: TRBV12-3/TRBV12-4; d_call: NA; cdr3_aa: CASSLAPGGRVQYF; cdr3_nt: TGTGCCAGCAGTTTAGCGCCAGGCGGTCGTGTTCAGTACTTC
clone_size: few; j_call: TRBJ1-5; v_call: TRBV4-1; d_call: TRBD1; cdr3_aa: CASSQTPGQANYQPQHF; cdr3_nt: TGCGCCAGCAGCCAAACACCGGGACAGGCCAATTATCAGCCCCAGCATTTT
clone_size: few; j_call: TRBJ2-2; v_call: TRBV7-2; d_call: TRBD2; cdr3_aa: CASSLSGLAGAQVRELFF; cdr3_nt: TGTGCCAGCAGCTTATCGGGACTAGCGGGAGCCCAGGTCCGGGAGCTGTTTTTT